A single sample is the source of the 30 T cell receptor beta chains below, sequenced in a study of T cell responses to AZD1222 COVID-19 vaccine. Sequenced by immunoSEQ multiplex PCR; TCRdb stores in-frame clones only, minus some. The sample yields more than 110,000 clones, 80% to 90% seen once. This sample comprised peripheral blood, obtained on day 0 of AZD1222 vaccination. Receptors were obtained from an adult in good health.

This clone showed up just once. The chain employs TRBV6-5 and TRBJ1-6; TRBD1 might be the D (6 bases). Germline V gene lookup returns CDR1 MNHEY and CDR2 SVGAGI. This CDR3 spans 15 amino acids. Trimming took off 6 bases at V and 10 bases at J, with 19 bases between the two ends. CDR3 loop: CASRAGTSGASPLHF. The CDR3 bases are TGTGCCAGCAGGGCCGGGACATCGGGCGCATCACCCCTCCACTTT.

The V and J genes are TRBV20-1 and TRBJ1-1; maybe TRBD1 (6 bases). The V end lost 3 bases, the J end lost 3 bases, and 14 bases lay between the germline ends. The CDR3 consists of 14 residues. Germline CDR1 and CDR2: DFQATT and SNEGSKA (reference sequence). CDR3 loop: CSASNQGLYTEAFF. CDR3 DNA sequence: TGCAGTGCTAGTAATCAGGGGCTTTACACTGAAGCTTTCTTT.

The CDR3 here is CASSLRGLAGDTQYF. DNA of the CDR3: TGTGCCAGCAGCTTACGGGGACTAGCGGGAGATACGCAGTATTTT. The V gene is TRBV13, the J gene TRBJ2-3; TRBD2 aligns across 12 bases. Germline trimming cut 2 bases from V and 5 bases from J; bases unmatched to any gene: 2. The CDR3 contains 15 residues. Germline CDR1 PRHDT, CDR2 FYEKMQ (reference sequence).

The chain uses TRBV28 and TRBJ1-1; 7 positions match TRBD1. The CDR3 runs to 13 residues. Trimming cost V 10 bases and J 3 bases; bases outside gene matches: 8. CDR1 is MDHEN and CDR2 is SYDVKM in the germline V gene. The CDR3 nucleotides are TGTGCCATTATAAAGGGGGCGGACACTGAAGCTTTCTTT. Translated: CAIIKGADTEAFF.

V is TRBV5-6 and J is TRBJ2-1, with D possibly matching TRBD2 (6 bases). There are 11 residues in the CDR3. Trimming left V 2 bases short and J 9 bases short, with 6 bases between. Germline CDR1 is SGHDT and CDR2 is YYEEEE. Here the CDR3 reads CASSLAGEQFF. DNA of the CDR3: TGTGCCAGCAGCTTAGCGGGTGAGCAGTTCTTC.

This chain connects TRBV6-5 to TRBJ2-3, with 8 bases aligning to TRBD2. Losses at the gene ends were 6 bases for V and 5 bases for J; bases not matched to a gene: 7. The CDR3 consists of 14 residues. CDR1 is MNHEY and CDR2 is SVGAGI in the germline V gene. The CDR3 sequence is CASSPGTSRDTQYF. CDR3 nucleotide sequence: TGTGCCAGCAGCCCGGGGACTAGTCGAGATACGCAGTATTTT.

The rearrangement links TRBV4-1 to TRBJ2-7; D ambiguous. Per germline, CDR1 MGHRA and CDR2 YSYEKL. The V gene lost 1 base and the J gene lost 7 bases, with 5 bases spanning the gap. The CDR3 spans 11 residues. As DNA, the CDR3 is TGCGCCAGCAGCCAAGGAAGAGAGCAGTACTTC. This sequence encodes CASSQGREQYF.

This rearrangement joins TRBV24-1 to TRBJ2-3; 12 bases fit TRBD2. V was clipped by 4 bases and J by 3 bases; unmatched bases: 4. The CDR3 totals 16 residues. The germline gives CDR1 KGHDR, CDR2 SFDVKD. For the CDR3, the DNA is TGTGCCACCAGTGACCCCGGACTAGCGGGAACAGATACGCAGTATTTT. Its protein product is CATSDPGLAGTDTQYF.

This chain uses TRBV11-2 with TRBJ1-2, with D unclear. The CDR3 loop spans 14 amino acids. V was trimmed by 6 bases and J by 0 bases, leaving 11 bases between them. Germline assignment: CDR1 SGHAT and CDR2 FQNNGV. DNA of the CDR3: TGTGCCAGCAGTCCAGGTCGGGCTAACTATGGCTACACCTTC. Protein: CASSPGRANYGYTF.

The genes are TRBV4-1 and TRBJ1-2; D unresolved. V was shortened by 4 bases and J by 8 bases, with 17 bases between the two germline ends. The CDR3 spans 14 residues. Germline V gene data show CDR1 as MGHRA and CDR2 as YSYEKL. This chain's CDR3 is CASSLTRKEGGYTF. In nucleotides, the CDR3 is TGCGCCAGCAGCCTCACTAGGAAAGAGGGAGGCTACACCTTC.

This CDR3 is CASSHPQGYEQYF. The CDR3 nucleotides read TGTGCCAGCAGCCATCCCCAGGGCTACGAGCAGTACTTC. The chain employs TRBV3-1 (or the pseudogene TRBV3-2) and TRBJ2-7; TRBD1 is a possible D gene (5 bases). V was cut by 3 bases and J by 3 bases, with 9 bases left in between. Germline loops: CDR1 LGHDT, CDR2 YNNKEL (reference sequence). The CDR3 is 13 amino acids.

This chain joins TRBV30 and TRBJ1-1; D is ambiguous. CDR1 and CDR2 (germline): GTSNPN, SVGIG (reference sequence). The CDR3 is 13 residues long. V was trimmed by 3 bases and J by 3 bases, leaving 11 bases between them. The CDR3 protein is CAWRKGRDTEAFF. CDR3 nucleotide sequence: TGTGCCTGGAGAAAAGGGAGGGACACTGAAGCTTTCTTT.

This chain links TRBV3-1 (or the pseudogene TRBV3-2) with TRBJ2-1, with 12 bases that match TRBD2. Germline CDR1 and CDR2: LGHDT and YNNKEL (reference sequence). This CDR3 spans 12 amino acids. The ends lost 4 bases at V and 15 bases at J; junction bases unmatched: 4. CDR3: CASSPLAGGWFF. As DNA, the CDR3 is TGTGCCAGCAGCCCACTAGCGGGAGGATGGTTCTTC.

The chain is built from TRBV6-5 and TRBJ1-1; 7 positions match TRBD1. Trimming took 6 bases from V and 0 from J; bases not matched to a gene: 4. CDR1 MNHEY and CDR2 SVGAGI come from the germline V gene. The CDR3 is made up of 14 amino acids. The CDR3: CASRETGLNTEAFF. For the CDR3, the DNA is TGTGCCAGCAGGGAGACAGGGCTGAACACTGAAGCTTTCTTT.

CDR3 residues: CASSPRIEAGELFF. The DNA of the CDR3 is TGTGCCAGCAGCCCGCGGATAGAGGCCGGGGAGCTGTTTTTT. The chain recombines TRBV7-7 with TRBJ2-2; D not certain. Trimming pared 5 bases from V and 6 bases from J, leaving 13 bases between. The CDR3 totals 14 residues. Per germline, CDR1 SSHAT and CDR2 FNYEAQ (reference sequence).

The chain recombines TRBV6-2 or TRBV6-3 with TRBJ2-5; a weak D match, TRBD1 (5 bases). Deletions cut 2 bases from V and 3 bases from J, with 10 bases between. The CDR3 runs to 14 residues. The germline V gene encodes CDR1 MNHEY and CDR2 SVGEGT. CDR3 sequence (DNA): TGTGCCAGCAGTTACGGATTCAGGGAAGAGACCCAGTACTTC. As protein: CASSYGFREETQYF.

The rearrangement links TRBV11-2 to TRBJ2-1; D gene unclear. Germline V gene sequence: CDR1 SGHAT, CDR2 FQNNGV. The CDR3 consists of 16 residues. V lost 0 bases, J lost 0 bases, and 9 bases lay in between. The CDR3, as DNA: TGTGCCAGCAGCTTAGATCGCGGCAACTCCTACAATGAGCAGTTCTTC. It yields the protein CASSLDRGNSYNEQFF. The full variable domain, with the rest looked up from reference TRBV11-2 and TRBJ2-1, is EAGVAQSPRYKIIEKRQSVAFWCNPISGHATLYWYQQILGQGPKLLIQFQNNGVVDDSQLPKDRFSAERLKGVDSTLKIQPAKLEDSAVYLCASSLDRGNSYNEQFFGPGTRLTVL.

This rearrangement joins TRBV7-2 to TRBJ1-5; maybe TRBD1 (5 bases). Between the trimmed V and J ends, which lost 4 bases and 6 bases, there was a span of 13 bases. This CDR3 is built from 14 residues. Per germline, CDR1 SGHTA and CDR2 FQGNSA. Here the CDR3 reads CASSSLGPSQPQHF. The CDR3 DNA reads TGTGCCAGCAGCTCCTTGGGGCCCAGTCAGCCCCAGCATTTT.

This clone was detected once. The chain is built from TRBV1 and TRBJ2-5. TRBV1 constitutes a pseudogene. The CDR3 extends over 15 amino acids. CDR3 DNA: TGCACCAGCAGCCAACCGGGACCCTCGGGAGAGACCCAGTACTTC. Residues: CTSSQPGPSGETQYF.

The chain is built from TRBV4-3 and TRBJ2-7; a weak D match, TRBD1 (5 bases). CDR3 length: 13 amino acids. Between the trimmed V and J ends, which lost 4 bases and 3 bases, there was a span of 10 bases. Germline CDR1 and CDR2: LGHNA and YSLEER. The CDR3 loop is CASSPFRGYEQYF. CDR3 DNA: TGCGCCAGCAGCCCTTTTAGGGGCTACGAGCAGTACTTC.

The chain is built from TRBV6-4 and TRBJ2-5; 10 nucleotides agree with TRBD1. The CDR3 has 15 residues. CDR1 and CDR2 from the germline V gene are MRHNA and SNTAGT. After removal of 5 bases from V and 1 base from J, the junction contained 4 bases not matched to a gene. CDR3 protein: CASSPRTGGQETQYF. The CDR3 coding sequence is TGTGCCAGCAGTCCACGGACAGGGGGCCAAGAGACCCAGTACTTC.

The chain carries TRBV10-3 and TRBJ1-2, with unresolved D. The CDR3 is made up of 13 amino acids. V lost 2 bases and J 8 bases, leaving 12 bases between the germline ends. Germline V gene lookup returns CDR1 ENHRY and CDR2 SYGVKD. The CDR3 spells CAISEIPGMGYTF. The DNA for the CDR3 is TGTGCCATCAGTGAGATTCCGGGGATGGGCTACACCTTC.

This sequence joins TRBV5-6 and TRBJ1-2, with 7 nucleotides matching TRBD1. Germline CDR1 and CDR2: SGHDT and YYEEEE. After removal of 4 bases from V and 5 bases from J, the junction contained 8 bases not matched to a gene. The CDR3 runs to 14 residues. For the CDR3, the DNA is TGTGCCAGCAGCGTACGTACAGGGGCGTATGGCTACACCTTC. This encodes CASSVRTGAYGYTF.

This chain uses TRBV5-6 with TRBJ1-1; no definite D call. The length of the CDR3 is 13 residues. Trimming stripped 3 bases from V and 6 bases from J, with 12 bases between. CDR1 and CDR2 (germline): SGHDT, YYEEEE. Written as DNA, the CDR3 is TGTGCCAGCAGCTGGGAGGGTGGGGCTGAAGCTTTCTTT. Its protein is CASSWEGGAEAFF.

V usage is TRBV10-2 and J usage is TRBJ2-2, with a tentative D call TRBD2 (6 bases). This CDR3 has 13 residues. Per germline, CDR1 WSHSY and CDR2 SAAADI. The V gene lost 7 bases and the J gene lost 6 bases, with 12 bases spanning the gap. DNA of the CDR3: TGCGCCAGCAATAACCGGGACTCCGGGGAGCTGTTTTTT. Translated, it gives CASNNRDSGELFF.

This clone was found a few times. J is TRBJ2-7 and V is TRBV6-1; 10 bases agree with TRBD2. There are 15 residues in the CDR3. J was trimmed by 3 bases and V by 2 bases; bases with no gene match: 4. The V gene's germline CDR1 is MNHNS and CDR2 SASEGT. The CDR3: CASSETASGSYEQYF. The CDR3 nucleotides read TGTGCCAGCAGTGAAACGGCTAGCGGGAGCTACGAGCAGTACTTC.

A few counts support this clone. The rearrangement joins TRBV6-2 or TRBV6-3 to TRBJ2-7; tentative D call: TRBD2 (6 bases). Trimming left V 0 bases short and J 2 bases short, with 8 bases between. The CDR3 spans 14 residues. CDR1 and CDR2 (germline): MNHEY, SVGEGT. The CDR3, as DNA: TGTGCCAGCAGTTACTCCCGGGAGCCCTACGAGCAGTACTTC. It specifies CASSYSREPYEQYF.

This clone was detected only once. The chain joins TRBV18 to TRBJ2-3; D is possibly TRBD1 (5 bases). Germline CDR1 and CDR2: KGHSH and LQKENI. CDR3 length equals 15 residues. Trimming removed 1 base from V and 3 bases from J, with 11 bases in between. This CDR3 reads CASSPQSGLTDTQYF. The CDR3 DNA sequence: TGTGCCAGCTCACCACAGTCAGGGCTTACAGATACGCAGTATTTT.

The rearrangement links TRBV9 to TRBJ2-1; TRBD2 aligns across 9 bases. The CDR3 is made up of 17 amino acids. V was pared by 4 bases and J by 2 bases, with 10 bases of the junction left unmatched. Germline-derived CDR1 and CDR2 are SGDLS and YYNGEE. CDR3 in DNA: TGTGCCAGCAGCTTCCATAGCGGGAGCGCTACCTACAATGAGCAGTTCTTC. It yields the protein CASSFHSGSATYNEQFF.

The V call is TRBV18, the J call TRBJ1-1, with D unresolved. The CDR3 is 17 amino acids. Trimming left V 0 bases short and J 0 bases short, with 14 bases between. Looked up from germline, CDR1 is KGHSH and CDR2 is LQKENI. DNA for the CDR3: TGTGCCAGCTCACCACCGAACGTTGCAGGCATGAACACTGAAGCTTTCTTT. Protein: CASSPPNVAGMNTEAFF. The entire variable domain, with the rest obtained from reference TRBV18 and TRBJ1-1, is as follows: NAGVMQNPRHLVRRRGQEARLRCSPMKGHSHVYWYRQLPEEGLKFMVYLQKENIIDESGMPKERFSAEFPKEGPSILRIQQVVRGDSAAYFCASSPPNVAGMNTEAFFGQGTRLTVV.